Reported below is one T cell receptor beta chain. This entry is derived from a study of blood T cell repertoires in COVID-19. Study at large: PBMCs, B-cell-depleted T cells, or T cells were the source of the cDNA or gDNA that made up the material.

The repertoire was sequenced with immunoSEQ multiplex PCR; TCRdb's copy has only in-frame clones and lacks some. The data show hundreds of thousands of clones, with around 90% seen just once and around 0.3% held by the top ten. The receptor comes from a young woman with acute or convalescent COVID-19. Sequencing was carried out using peripheral blood.

The CDR3 reads CASRGGYNEQFF. CDR3 nucleotide sequence: TGTGCCAGCAGGGGAGGTTACAATGAGCAGTTCTTC. The chain links TRBV2 to TRBJ2-1; tentatively, D is TRBD2 (6 bases). The V and J ends lost 6 bases and 4 bases respectively, with 7 bases between them. CDR1 is SNHLY, CDR2 FYNNEI, per germline. The CDR3 length is 12 residues.